This is a list of T cell receptor beta chains from one sample in a study of identical twins. TCRdb re-called the 5' RACE reads with MiXCR, one entry per CDR3 protein. This sample has 200,000 or so distinct CDR3 sequences, with approximately 15% found just once. The same specimen was also included in a second study, on T cells expressing NK-cell markers.

Source material: CD8+ T cells sorted from blood. The receptor set was obtained from a young woman in good health. Both conserved end residues are part of each CDR3. Each record gives: V gene, clone size, D gene, CDR3 length, J gene, CDR3 protein, CDR3 DNA. D genes are given only for firm matches. Only part of the rows carry a size: once, few, many, or a class if the clone is expanded.

>TRBV30|NA|NA|9|TRBJ1-2
CGIAGGYTF
TGTGGAATCGCGGGAGGCTACACCTTC
>TRBV9|NA|TRBD1|15|TRBJ1-4
CASSPGQGRDEKLFF
TGTGCCAGCAGCCCGGGACAGGGTAGGGATGAAAAACTGTTTTTT
>TRBV29-1|NA|NA|15|TRBJ2-7
CSVEDLGRSSYEQYF
TGCAGCGTTGAAGATCTCGGGCGTAGCTCCTACGAGCAGTACTTC
>TRBV27|few|NA|13|TRBJ2-7
CASSLSGGDEQYF
TGTGCCAGCAGTTTATCCGGGGGCGACGAGCAGTACTTC
>TRBV27|NA|NA|14|TRBJ2-3
CASSTRRQEVTQYF
TGTGCCAGCAGTACCAGGCGGCAAGAGGTTACGCAGTATTTT
>TRBV2|NA|NA|16|TRBJ2-1
CASSSTPGRDYNEQFF
TGTGCCAGCTCCTCAACCCCGGGACGAGATTACAATGAGCAGTTCTTC
>TRBV12-3/TRBV12-4|few|NA|14|TRBJ1-6
CASSRDTGYSPLHF
TGTGCCAGCAGTAGGGACACCGGCTATTCACCCCTCCACTTT
>TRBV6-5|NA|TRBD2|17|TRBJ2-7
CASSYRPTSGLIYEQYF
TGTGCCAGCAGTTATAGACCAACTAGCGGTCTTATCTACGAGCAGTACTTC
>TRBV5-1|NA|TRBD2|17|TRBJ2-5
CASSLGLAGGPRETQYF
TGCGCCAGCAGCCTGGGACTAGCGGGGGGGCCCCGGGAGACCCAGTACTTC
>TRBV6-1|many|NA|17|TRBJ2-1
CASSPIVTVSSYNEQFF
TGTGCCAGCAGTCCTATCGTGACCGTAAGCTCCTACAATGAGCAGTTCTTC
>TRBV30|few|NA|10|TRBJ1-1
CAWGNTEAFF
TGTGCCTGGGGAAACACTGAAGCTTTCTTT
>TRBV12-3/TRBV12-4|few|NA|15|TRBJ2-1
CASSQTGGAYNEQFF
TGTGCCAGCAGCCAGACAGGCGGGGCCTACAATGAGCAGTTCTTC
>TRBV3-1|few|TRBD1|14|TRBJ1-1
CASSRGTGETEAFF
TGTGCCAGCAGCCGAGGGACAGGGGAAACTGAAGCTTTCTTT
>TRBV10-2|few|TRBD2|15|TRBJ2-3
CASLPAGGPADTQYF
TGCGCCAGCCTCCCAGCGGGGGGCCCCGCGGATACGCAGTATTTT
>TRBV3-1|NA|NA|15|TRBJ1-1
CASSPRTVLNTEAFF
TGTGCCAGCAGCCCGCGGACGGTATTGAACACTGAAGCTTTCTTT
>TRBV7-2|few|NA|15|TRBJ1-1
CASSLAPTGWAEAFF
TGTGCCAGCAGCTTAGCACCTACAGGGTGGGCTGAAGCTTTCTTT
>TRBV5-6|few|NA|16|TRBJ2-3
CASSLFGGLRADTQYF
TGTGCCAGCAGCTTGTTTGGGGGTCTTCGGGCAGATACGCAGTATTTT
>TRBV10-2|many|NA|14|TRBJ2-7
CASTTGFTSYEQYF
TGCGCCAGCACTACAGGTTTTACGTCCTACGAGCAGTACTTC
>TRBV6-4|few|NA|15|TRBJ2-2
CASSDSVGYPGELFF
TGTGCCAGCAGTGACTCCGTAGGGTACCCCGGGGAGCTGTTTTTT
>TRBV9|few|NA|16|TRBJ2-2
CASSVAPVHFTGELFF
TGTGCCAGCAGCGTAGCCCCGGTGCATTTCACCGGGGAGCTGTTTTTT
>TRBV7-8|NA|NA|15|TRBJ2-2
CASSLAIAHTGELFF
TGTGCCAGCAGCTTAGCAATAGCCCACACCGGGGAGCTGTTTTTT
>TRBV4-3|many|TRBD2|16|TRBJ2-1
CASSQELAGVYNEQFF
TGCGCCAGCAGCCAAGAATTAGCGGGGGTCTACAATGAGCAGTTCTTC
>TRBV12-3/TRBV12-4|NA|NA|11|TRBJ1-1
CASAGGTEAFF
TGTGCCAGTGCCGGGGGCACTGAAGCTTTCTTT
>TRBV7-9|NA|NA|15|TRBJ2-1
CASSLSLGRYNEQFF
TGTGCCAGCAGCTTGAGTCTCGGCCGGTACAATGAGCAGTTCTTC
>TRBV6-2/TRBV6-3|few|NA|12|TRBJ2-1
CASSGLYDEQFF
TGTGCCAGCAGTGGTCTTTATGATGAGCAGTTCTTC
>TRBV2|NA|NA|10|TRBJ1-1
CASTATEAFF
TGTGCCAGCACGGCCACTGAAGCTTTCTTT
>TRBV29-1|NA|NA|12|TRBJ1-1
CSVEGGATEAFF
TGCAGCGTTGAAGGGGGGGCTACTGAAGCTTTCTTT
>TRBV12-3/TRBV12-4|NA|TRBD2|15|TRBJ2-2
CASSRLAGNTGELFF
TGTGCCAGCAGTCGACTAGCGGGGAACACCGGGGAGCTGTTTTTT
>TRBV25-1|NA|TRBD2|15|TRBJ2-1
CASSAQRGNYNEQFF
TGTGCCAGCAGTGCCCAGCGGGGAAACTACAATGAGCAGTTCTTC
>TRBV12-3/TRBV12-4|few|NA|15|TRBJ2-2
CASSLRGSETGELFF
TGTGCCAGCAGTTTAAGGGGAAGTGAGACCGGGGAGCTGTTTTTT
>TRBV20-1|NA|TRBD1|13|TRBJ1-3
CSAPDRDGNTIYF
TGCAGTGCTCCTGACAGGGACGGAAACACCATATATTTT
>TRBV12-3/TRBV12-4|NA|NA|13|TRBJ2-7
CASCLGGEDEQYF
TGTGCCAGCTGCCTCGGGGGAGAGGACGAGCAGTACTTC
>TRBV9|few|NA|14|TRBJ2-4
CASSDGTTKNIQYF
TGTGCCAGCAGCGACGGGACAACCAAAAACATTCAGTACTTC
>TRBV6-1|NA|TRBD1|18|TRBJ2-1
CASSVTRPDRDFSNEQFF
TGTGCCAGCAGCGTTACCCGCCCGGACAGGGATTTCTCGAATGAGCAGTTCTTC
>TRBV12-3/TRBV12-4|few|NA|13|TRBJ2-7
CASSLGGFNEQYF
TGTGCCAGCAGTTTAGGAGGGTTCAACGAGCAGTACTTC
>TRBV7-9|NA|NA|12|TRBJ1-2
CASSTLGEEDTF
TGTGCCAGCAGCACCTTAGGGGAAGAAGACACCTTC
>TRBV11-2|NA|NA|12|TRBJ2-1
CASSPTANEQFF
TGTGCCAGCAGCCCCACGGCCAATGAGCAGTTCTTC
>TRBV5-1|many|NA|15|TRBJ2-5
CASSLYGQNQETQYF
TGCGCCAGCAGCTTGTACGGTCAGAACCAAGAGACCCAGTACTTC
>TRBV12-3/TRBV12-4|few|NA|12|TRBJ2-1
CASSPDPDQQFF
TGTGCCAGCAGTCCCGACCCGGACCAGCAGTTCTTC
>TRBV7-6|NA|NA|13|TRBJ1-2
CASSRLADSGYTF
TGTGCCAGCAGCCGACTAGCAGACTCTGGCTACACCTTC
>TRBV12-3/TRBV12-4|few|TRBD1|15|TRBJ2-5
CASSLPGQSKETQYF
TGTGCCAGCAGTTTGCCGGGACAGTCTAAAGAGACCCAGTACTTC
>TRBV24-1|few|NA|13|TRBJ2-5
CATSAPGTETQYF
TGTGCCACCAGTGCCCCGGGGACAGAGACCCAGTACTTC
>TRBV27|NA|TRBD1|14|TRBJ2-1
CASRPGTANNEQFF
TGTGCCAGCAGGCCCGGGACAGCGAACAATGAGCAGTTCTTC
>TRBV6-4|NA|NA|13|TRBJ2-4
CASNQDMKNIQYF
TGTGCCAGCAACCAGGACATGAAAAACATTCAGTACTTC
>TRBV15|NA|NA|16|TRBJ2-3
CATSKTEASGTDTQYF
TGTGCCACCAGCAAGACCGAGGCCTCTGGCACAGATACGCAGTATTTT
>TRBV7-9|few|TRBD2|15|TRBJ2-1
CASSDGGANYNEQFF
TGTGCCAGCAGCGACGGGGGGGCTAATTACAATGAGCAGTTCTTC
>TRBV6-1|NA|NA|17|TRBJ2-5
CASMRSEHPRGKETQYF
TGTGCCAGCATGCGGTCGGAGCACCCGAGAGGGAAAGAGACCCAGTACTTC
>TRBV27|NA|NA|13|TRBJ2-7
CASSYQQGYEQYF
TGTGCCAGCAGTTATCAACAGGGCTACGAGCAGTACTTC
>TRBV5-1|NA|NA|11|TRBJ1-1
CASRGGPEAFF
TGCGCCAGCCGAGGGGGGCCTGAAGCTTTCTTT
>TRBV7-9|few|NA|15|TRBJ2-1
CASSLWEGVYHEQFF
TGTGCCAGCAGCTTATGGGAGGGGGTTTATCATGAGCAGTTCTTC
>TRBV10-3|NA|NA|14|TRBJ2-1
CAISDTSSYNEQFF
TGTGCCATCAGCGACACCTCATCCTACAATGAGCAGTTCTTC
>TRBV12-3/TRBV12-4|few|NA|13|TRBJ2-7
CASSLEIPYEQYF
TGTGCCAGCAGTTTAGAAATTCCCTACGAGCAGTACTTC